This T cell receptor beta chain comes out of a study of graft-versus-host responses after intestinal transplantation. The data were produced by immunoSEQ multiplex PCR, yet TCRdb's version contains in-frame clones alone and is incomplete. The data contain roughly 27,000 clones, around 83% of them singletons. Graft samples were processed, releasing intraepithelial and lamina propria lymphocytes. Germline V gene data show CDR1 as LNHNV and CDR2 as YYDKDF (reference sequence). Trimming took 5 bases from V and 4 from J; bases not matched to a gene: 5. The CDR3 is 15 residues long. The sample consisted of ileum tissue, taken 98 days after intestinal transplantation. The receptor's source is a human patient who received an intestinal transplant, so some T cells may come from the graft donor. The rearrangement joins TRBV15 to TRBJ1-1; 12 bases match TRBD1. CDR3 amino acids: CATSWDRGQFTEAFF. CDR3 nucleotides: TGTGCCACCAGCTGGGACAGGGGGCAGTTCACTGAAGCTTTCTTT.